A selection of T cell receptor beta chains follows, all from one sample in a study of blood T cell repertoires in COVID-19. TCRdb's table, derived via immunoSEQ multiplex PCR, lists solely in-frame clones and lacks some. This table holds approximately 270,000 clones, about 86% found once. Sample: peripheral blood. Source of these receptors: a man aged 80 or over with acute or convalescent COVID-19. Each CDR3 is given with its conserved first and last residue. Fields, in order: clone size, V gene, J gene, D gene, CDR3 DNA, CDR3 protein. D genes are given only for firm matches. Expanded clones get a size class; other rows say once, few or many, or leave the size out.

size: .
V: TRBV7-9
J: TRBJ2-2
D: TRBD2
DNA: TGTGCCAGCAGCTCCCGGACTAGCGCGGGCGGGGAGCTGTTTTTT
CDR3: CASSSRTSAGGELFF

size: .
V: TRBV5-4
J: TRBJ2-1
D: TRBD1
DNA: TGTGCCAGCAGCATTGGACAGGTGGGGAGTTATGGCAATGAGCAGTTCTTC
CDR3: CASSIGQVGSYGNEQFF

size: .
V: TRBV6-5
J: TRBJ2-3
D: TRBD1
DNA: TGTGCCAGCAGGACAGGGAAGTATACGCAGTATTTT
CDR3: CASRTGKYTQYF

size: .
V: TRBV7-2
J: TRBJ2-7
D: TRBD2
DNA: TGTGCCAGCAAATGGGGGACTAGCGGTAACGAGCAGTACTTC
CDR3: CASKWGTSGNEQYF

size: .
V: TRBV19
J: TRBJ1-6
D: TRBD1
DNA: TGTGCCACTAGGGTTACCGGGACAGGGAATAATTCACCCCTCCACTTT
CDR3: CATRVTGTGNNSPLHF

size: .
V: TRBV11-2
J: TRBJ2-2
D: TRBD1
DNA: TGTGCCAGCAGCTCGGACAGGGTTGGCGGGGAGCTGTTTTTT
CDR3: CASSSDRVGGELFF

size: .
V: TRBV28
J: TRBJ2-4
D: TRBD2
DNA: TGTGCCAGCAGTTTCCCCGGGGCTAGCGGGGGCCAAAACATTCAGTACTTC
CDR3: CASSFPGASGGQNIQYF

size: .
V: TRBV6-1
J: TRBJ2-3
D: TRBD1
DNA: TGTGCCAGCAGTGAGTGGGGACAGGGGGTTAGCACAGATACGCAGTATTTT
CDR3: CASSEWGQGVSTDTQYF

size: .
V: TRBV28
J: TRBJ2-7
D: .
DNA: TGTGCCAGCAGTTTAGTCGAGGGATCCTCCGAGCAGTACTTC
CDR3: CASSLVEGSSEQYF

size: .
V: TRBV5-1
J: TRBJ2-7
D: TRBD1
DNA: TGCGCCAGCAGCTCCCGGGACAGGGTCGGCGAGCAGTACTTC
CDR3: CASSSRDRVGEQYF

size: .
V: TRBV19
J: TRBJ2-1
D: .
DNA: TGTGCCAGTAGTGCTAGCGTCTCCTACAATGAGCAGTTCTTC
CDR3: CASSASVSYNEQFF

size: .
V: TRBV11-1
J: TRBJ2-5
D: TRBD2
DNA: TGTGCCAGCAGCCCGGGGGGGTCCGGGAAGACCCAGTACTTC
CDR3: CASSPGGSGKTQYF

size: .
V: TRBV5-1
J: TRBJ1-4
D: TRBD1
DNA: TGCGCCAGCAGCTTGGATGGACAGGGCCCGGAAAAACTGTTTTTT
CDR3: CASSLDGQGPEKLFF

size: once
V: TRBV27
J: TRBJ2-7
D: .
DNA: TGTGCCAGCATGATCCCTAGCGGAGGGGGGTACGAGCAGTACTTC
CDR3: CASMIPSGGGYEQYF

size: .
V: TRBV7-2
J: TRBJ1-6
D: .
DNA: TGTGCCAGCAGCTTAGGGGGCGGGGGATCACCCCTCCACTTT
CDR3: CASSLGGGGSPLHF

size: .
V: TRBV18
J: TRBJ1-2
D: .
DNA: TGTGCCAGCTCACCTAGAGGGTCCCTCTATGGCTACACCTTC
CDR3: CASSPRGSLYGYTF

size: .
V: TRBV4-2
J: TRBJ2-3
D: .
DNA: TGTGCCAGCAGCCAAGATGGGCTCCTATACCACACAGATACGCAGTATTTT
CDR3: CASSQDGLLYHTDTQYF

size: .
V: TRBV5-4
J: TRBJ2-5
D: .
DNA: TGTGCCAGCAGCTTCCCCCAGAAACAAGAGACCCAGTACTTC
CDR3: CASSFPQKQETQYF

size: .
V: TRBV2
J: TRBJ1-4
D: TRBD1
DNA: TGTGCCAGCAGTGAGTTACGGACAGGGGAAAAACTGTTTTTT
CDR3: CASSELRTGEKLFF

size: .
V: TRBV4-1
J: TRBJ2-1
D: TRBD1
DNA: TGCGCCAGCAGCCAAGATTCGAGGACAGGTTACAATGAGCAGTTCTTC
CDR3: CASSQDSRTGYNEQFF

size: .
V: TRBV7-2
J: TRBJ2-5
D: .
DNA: TGTGCCAGCAGCTTAGGGCAGAGGGAGACCCAGTACTTC
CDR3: CASSLGQRETQYF

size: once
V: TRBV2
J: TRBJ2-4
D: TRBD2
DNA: TGTGCCAGCAGCCATGGACTAGCGGGGGGCCTAGCCAAAAACATTCAGTACTTC
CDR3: CASSHGLAGGLAKNIQYF